This T cell receptor (beta chain) was identified in a study of T-cell reconstitution after alpha-beta-depleted transplantation in children. The sample holds a few counts of this clonotype. The CDR3 is 13 residues long. V was pared by 2 bases and J by 8 bases, with 12 bases between. The germline gives CDR1 SGHAT, CDR2 FQNNGV. Construction of the TCRbeta library involved unique molecular identifiers. TCRdb called the PCR reads again in MiXCR, with one record for every CDR3 protein. The table includes over 300,000 distinct CDR3 sequences, approximately 10% detected once. The chain has TRBV11-2 and TRBJ1-1; D gene unclear. The TCR was taken from a human donor who donated a stem cell graft to a child with acute lymphoblastic leukemia. The sequencing used PBMCs from the stem cell graft donor, collected from the stem cell graft. For the CDR3, the DNA is TGTGCCAGCAGCTTAAGGCCGGTCAGCGAAGCTTTCTTT. Translation gives CASSLRPVSEAFF.